Listed below are T cell receptor beta chains from one sample, sequenced in a study of shared clonotypes between healthy human individuals. Profiling relied on immunoSEQ multiplex PCR, and the TCRdb table lists in-frame clones only, not all of them. The sample carries about 1 million clones, under 80% recorded once. The sequencing sample was made of memory CD4+ T cells sorted from blood. These receptor sequences come from a man aged 18-30 years in good health. The CDR3 runs from the conserved cysteine through the conserved F or W. The order of the fields is D gene, J gene, CDR3 length, V gene, clone size, CDR3 protein, CDR3 DNA. The D gene is left open where the match is weak. The size of a clone is reported for some rows only, either as once, few or many, or as a class for expanded clones.

d_call: TRBD2; j_call: TRBJ2-1; cdr3_length: 15; v_call: TRBV11-3; clone_size: .; cdr3_aa: CASSTDAGGDNEQFF; cdr3_nt: TGTGCCAGCTCAACCGATGCGGGGGGTGACAATGAGCAGTTCTTC
d_call: TRBD1; j_call: TRBJ1-1; cdr3_length: 13; v_call: TRBV2; clone_size: .; cdr3_aa: CASRGQINTEAFF; cdr3_nt: TGTGCCAGCCGGGGACAGATTAACACTGAAGCTTTCTTT
d_call: TRBD2; j_call: TRBJ2-1; cdr3_length: 16; v_call: TRBV19; clone_size: .; cdr3_aa: CASSIGGTSGVNEQFF; cdr3_nt: TGTGCCAGTAGTATCGGGGGGACTAGCGGGGTCAATGAGCAGTTCTTC
d_call: .; j_call: TRBJ2-7; cdr3_length: 16; v_call: TRBV7-2; clone_size: .; cdr3_aa: CASSLAVGTSSYEQYF; cdr3_nt: TGTGCCAGCAGCTTAGCGGTCGGGACCTCCTCCTACGAGCAGTACTTC
d_call: .; j_call: TRBJ1-2; cdr3_length: 13; v_call: TRBV6-1; clone_size: .; cdr3_aa: CASSDRENYGYTF; cdr3_nt: TGTGCCAGCAGTGACAGGGAGAACTATGGCTACACCTTC
d_call: TRBD1; j_call: TRBJ2-7; cdr3_length: 14; v_call: TRBV28; clone_size: .; cdr3_aa: CASSRTGGRYEQYF; cdr3_nt: TGTGCCAGCAGTCGGACAGGGGGCCGCTACGAGCAGTACTTC
d_call: .; j_call: TRBJ1-4; cdr3_length: 17; v_call: TRBV5-1; clone_size: .; cdr3_aa: CASSLVALSGWGEKLFF; cdr3_nt: TGCGCCAGCAGCTTGGTAGCGTTATCCGGGTGGGGCGAAAAACTGTTTTTT
d_call: TRBD2; j_call: TRBJ2-5; cdr3_length: 16; v_call: TRBV7-9; clone_size: .; cdr3_aa: CASSLAWRERGETQYF; cdr3_nt: TGTGCCAGCAGCTTAGCATGGCGGGAGAGGGGAGAGACCCAGTACTTC
d_call: .; j_call: TRBJ1-2; cdr3_length: 11; v_call: TRBV6-1; clone_size: .; cdr3_aa: CASSDRLGYTF; cdr3_nt: TGTGCCAGCAGCGATAGGCTTGGCTACACCTTC
d_call: .; j_call: TRBJ2-7; cdr3_length: 14; v_call: TRBV29-1; clone_size: .; cdr3_aa: CSVERVTPGAEQYF; cdr3_nt: TGCAGCGTTGAACGGGTGACACCGGGCGCCGAGCAGTACTTC
d_call: .; j_call: TRBJ2-5; cdr3_length: 13; v_call: TRBV19; clone_size: few; cdr3_aa: CASSIVASETQYF; cdr3_nt: TGTGCCAGTAGTATCGTTGCTTCCGAGACCCAGTACTTC
d_call: .; j_call: TRBJ1-3; cdr3_length: 13; v_call: TRBV29-1; clone_size: .; cdr3_aa: CSVVQGSGNTIYF; cdr3_nt: TGCAGCGTTGTACAGGGATCTGGAAACACCATATATTTT
d_call: TRBD2; j_call: TRBJ2-7; cdr3_length: 15; v_call: TRBV2; clone_size: .; cdr3_aa: CASSVDSGGPYEQYF; cdr3_nt: TGTGCCAGCAGTGTGGACTCGGGGGGGCCCTACGAGCAGTACTTC
d_call: TRBD2; j_call: TRBJ2-1; cdr3_length: 15; v_call: TRBV11-3; clone_size: .; cdr3_aa: CASSLAGGLYYEQFF; cdr3_nt: TGTGCCAGCAGCTTAGCGGGAGGGCTTTATTATGAGCAGTTCTTC
d_call: .; j_call: TRBJ2-3; cdr3_length: 17; v_call: TRBV4-2; clone_size: few; cdr3_aa: CASRPIGLSGGTDTQYF; cdr3_nt: TGTGCCAGCAGGCCGATCGGGCTTAGTGGGGGCACAGATACGCAGTATTTT
d_call: .; j_call: TRBJ2-5; cdr3_length: 15; v_call: TRBV5-1; clone_size: .; cdr3_aa: CASSYGSGGRETQYF; cdr3_nt: TGCGCCAGCAGCTACGGCTCAGGGGGGAGAGAGACCCAGTACTTC
d_call: .; j_call: TRBJ2-5; cdr3_length: 13; v_call: TRBV11-3; clone_size: .; cdr3_aa: CASSSRVGETQYF; cdr3_nt: TGTGCCAGCAGCTCCAGGGTCGGGGAGACCCAGTACTTC
d_call: .; j_call: TRBJ1-6; cdr3_length: 13; v_call: TRBV2; clone_size: .; cdr3_aa: CASRAEYNSPLHF; cdr3_nt: TGTGCCAGCAGGGCGGAGTATAATTCACCCCTCCACTTT
d_call: TRBD1; j_call: TRBJ2-7; cdr3_length: 16; v_call: TRBV5-1; clone_size: .; cdr3_aa: CASSVRTGGGQGEQYF; cdr3_nt: TGCGCCAGCAGCGTCAGGACAGGTGGTGGACAAGGTGAGCAGTACTTC
d_call: TRBD1; j_call: TRBJ2-7; cdr3_length: 14; v_call: TRBV27; clone_size: once; cdr3_aa: CASRAGTGSYEQYF; cdr3_nt: TGTGCCAGCAGGGCCGGGACAGGCTCCTACGAGCAGTACTTC
d_call: TRBD1; j_call: TRBJ2-3; cdr3_length: 14; v_call: TRBV10-3; clone_size: .; cdr3_aa: CAIRDRSGTDTQYF; cdr3_nt: TGTGCCATCAGGGACAGGTCTGGCACAGATACGCAGTATTTT
d_call: .; j_call: TRBJ2-5; cdr3_length: 15; v_call: TRBV11-2; clone_size: few; cdr3_aa: CACQQLPGAQETQYF; cdr3_nt: TGTGCCTGCCAGCAGCTCCCGGGGGCTCAAGAGACCCAGTACTTC
d_call: .; j_call: TRBJ1-2; cdr3_length: 14; v_call: TRBV14; clone_size: .; cdr3_aa: CASSPGRQYYGYTF; cdr3_nt: TGTGCCAGCAGCCCGGGACGGCAATACTATGGCTACACCTTC
d_call: TRBD1; j_call: TRBJ2-3; cdr3_length: 15; v_call: TRBV9; clone_size: .; cdr3_aa: CASSVGGQGSDTQYF; cdr3_nt: TGTGCCAGCAGCGTAGGGGGACAGGGGTCAGATACGCAGTATTTT
d_call: .; j_call: TRBJ2-5; cdr3_length: 15; v_call: TRBV5-6; clone_size: .; cdr3_aa: CASSLVGGHQETQYF; cdr3_nt: TGTGCCAGCAGCTTGGTAGGCGGACACCAAGAGACCCAGTACTTC
d_call: .; j_call: TRBJ1-6; cdr3_length: 15; v_call: TRBV5-1; clone_size: medium-sized; cdr3_aa: CASSLDWGADSPLHF; cdr3_nt: TGCGCCAGCAGCTTGGATTGGGGGGCGGATTCACCCCTCCACTTT
d_call: .; j_call: TRBJ2-3; cdr3_length: 10; v_call: TRBV20-1; clone_size: once; cdr3_aa: CSAREDTQYF; cdr3_nt: TGCAGTGCTAGAGAGGATACGCAGTATTTT
d_call: TRBD2; j_call: TRBJ2-7; cdr3_length: 14; v_call: TRBV2; clone_size: few; cdr3_aa: CASKGTSPSYEQYF; cdr3_nt: TGTGCCAGCAAGGGGACTAGTCCTTCCTACGAGCAGTACTTC
d_call: .; j_call: TRBJ1-1; cdr3_length: 15; v_call: TRBV7-9; clone_size: .; cdr3_aa: CASSLAPAGEGKAFF; cdr3_nt: TGTGCCAGCAGCTTAGCCCCCGCGGGGGAGGGTAAAGCTTTCTTT
d_call: .; j_call: TRBJ1-5; cdr3_length: 15; v_call: TRBV19; clone_size: few; cdr3_aa: CASISAGGGNQPQHF; cdr3_nt: TGTGCCAGTATTTCGGCGGGGGGCGGCAATCAGCCCCAGCATTTT
d_call: TRBD1; j_call: TRBJ1-2; cdr3_length: 13; v_call: TRBV30; clone_size: .; cdr3_aa: CAWSGTGTYGYTF; cdr3_nt: TGTGCCTGGTCCGGGACAGGGACCTATGGCTACACCTTC
d_call: .; j_call: TRBJ2-1; cdr3_length: 13; v_call: TRBV10-2; clone_size: .; cdr3_aa: CASTQGGSNEQFF; cdr3_nt: TGCGCCAGCACTCAAGGAGGCAGCAATGAGCAGTTCTTC
d_call: TRBD1; j_call: TRBJ1-5; cdr3_length: 14; v_call: TRBV19; clone_size: .; cdr3_aa: CASSILQGYQPQHF; cdr3_nt: TGTGCCAGTAGTATTTTACAGGGGTATCAGCCCCAGCATTTT
d_call: .; j_call: TRBJ2-1; cdr3_length: 13; v_call: TRBV4-2; clone_size: .; cdr3_aa: CASSQPPYNEQFF; cdr3_nt: TGTGCCAGCAGCCAACCCCCCTACAATGAGCAGTTCTTC
d_call: TRBD1; j_call: TRBJ1-2; cdr3_length: 17; v_call: TRBV19; clone_size: few; cdr3_aa: CASATKRTGGLYYGYTF; cdr3_nt: TGTGCCAGTGCGACGAAACGGACAGGGGGCCTTTACTATGGCTACACCTTC
d_call: .; j_call: TRBJ2-5; cdr3_length: 14; v_call: TRBV7-9; clone_size: .; cdr3_aa: CASSLMVPSGTQYF; cdr3_nt: TGTGCCAGCAGCTTGATGGTTCCCTCGGGGACCCAGTACTTC
d_call: .; j_call: TRBJ1-5; cdr3_length: 13; v_call: TRBV4-2; clone_size: .; cdr3_aa: CASSQDYSQPQHF; cdr3_nt: TGTGCCAGCAGCCAAGATTATAGTCAGCCCCAGCATTTT
d_call: TRBD2; j_call: TRBJ2-7; cdr3_length: 15; v_call: TRBV9; clone_size: .; cdr3_aa: CASSVETSGPYEQYF; cdr3_nt: TGTGCCAGCAGCGTAGAGACTAGCGGTCCCTACGAGCAGTACTTC
d_call: .; j_call: TRBJ1-1; cdr3_length: 15; v_call: TRBV25-1; clone_size: .; cdr3_aa: CASSELGMRGTEAFF; cdr3_nt: TGTGCCAGCAGTGAATTAGGGATGAGGGGGACTGAAGCTTTCTTT
d_call: .; j_call: TRBJ2-1; cdr3_length: 14; v_call: TRBV2; clone_size: .; cdr3_aa: CASRGGGWRNEQFF; cdr3_nt: TGTGCCAGCAGGGGCGGCGGTTGGCGCAATGAGCAGTTCTTC
d_call: .; j_call: TRBJ1-5; cdr3_length: 12; v_call: TRBV27; clone_size: .; cdr3_aa: CAAGRGREPQHF; cdr3_nt: TGTGCCGCTGGCCGGGGGCGAGAGCCCCAGCATTTT
d_call: .; j_call: TRBJ2-1; cdr3_length: 13; v_call: TRBV5-4; clone_size: .; cdr3_aa: CASSLATQNEQFF; cdr3_nt: TGTGCCAGCAGCTTGGCTACCCAGAATGAGCAGTTCTTC
d_call: TRBD1; j_call: TRBJ1-1; cdr3_length: 16; v_call: TRBV28; clone_size: .; cdr3_aa: CASSHGTESMNTEAFF; cdr3_nt: TGTGCCAGCAGTCACGGGACAGAGTCTATGAACACTGAAGCTTTCTTT
d_call: TRBD1; j_call: TRBJ1-1; cdr3_length: 15; v_call: TRBV6-5; clone_size: .; cdr3_aa: CASNENRGHDTEAFF; cdr3_nt: TGTGCCAGCAACGAAAACAGGGGCCACGACACTGAAGCTTTCTTT
d_call: .; j_call: TRBJ2-1; cdr3_length: 16; v_call: TRBV12-5; clone_size: once; cdr3_aa: CASGLVVGLSNNEQFF; cdr3_nt: TGTGCTAGTGGTTTGGTAGTAGGACTATCCAACAATGAGCAGTTCTTC
d_call: .; j_call: TRBJ1-1; cdr3_length: 14; v_call: TRBV18; clone_size: .; cdr3_aa: CASSPPRGATEAFF; cdr3_nt: TGTGCCAGCTCACCACCCAGGGGAGCGACTGAAGCTTTCTTT
d_call: .; j_call: TRBJ2-7; cdr3_length: 13; v_call: TRBV5-5; clone_size: .; cdr3_aa: CASSTRQPGEQYF; cdr3_nt: TGTGCCAGCAGCACTAGGCAGCCCGGCGAGCAGTACTTC
d_call: TRBD2; j_call: TRBJ2-1; cdr3_length: 14; v_call: TRBV11-2; clone_size: .; cdr3_aa: CASSPGLDSHEQFF; cdr3_nt: TGTGCCAGCAGCCCGGGACTAGATAGCCATGAGCAGTTCTTC
d_call: TRBD1; j_call: TRBJ1-2; cdr3_length: 15; v_call: TRBV28; clone_size: few; cdr3_aa: CASTLSTGKYYGYTF; cdr3_nt: TGTGCCAGCACCCTCTCGACAGGGAAGTACTATGGCTACACCTTC
d_call: .; j_call: TRBJ2-2; cdr3_length: 14; v_call: TRBV18; clone_size: .; cdr3_aa: CASSPTANTGELFF; cdr3_nt: TGTGCCAGCTCACCTACGGCGAACACCGGGGAGCTGTTTTTT
d_call: .; j_call: TRBJ1-1; cdr3_length: 15; v_call: TRBV5-1; clone_size: .; cdr3_aa: CASSLAPGLVAEAFF; cdr3_nt: TGCGCCAGCAGCTTGGCCCCAGGGTTAGTTGCTGAAGCTTTCTTT
d_call: TRBD1; j_call: TRBJ1-1; cdr3_length: 12; v_call: TRBV11-2; clone_size: .; cdr3_aa: CASSPQGGEAFF; cdr3_nt: TGTGCCAGCAGCCCGCAGGGGGGGGAAGCTTTCTTT